These 29 T cell receptor beta chains originate from one sample sequenced in a study of cytomegalovirus exposure and HLA in healthy donors. The primer mix had 60 Vbeta and 13 Jbeta primers. Only in-frame clones appear in the TCRdb table, and some are missing; sequencing was by immunoSEQ multiplex PCR. The sample lists about 170,000 clones; approximately 80% were seen once. Sequenced input: PBMCs. The origin of the receptors is a woman aged 45 to 65 in good health and CMV-seronegative.

This chain links TRBV28 with TRBJ2-1, with 10 bases lining up with TRBD2. There are 15 residues in the CDR3. Germline V gene sequence: CDR1 MDHEN, CDR2 SYDVKM. After removal of 6 bases from V and 5 bases from J, the junction contained 7 bases not matched to a gene. CDR3 loop: CASSSSGSSHNEQFF. The CDR3, as DNA: TGTGCCAGCAGCTCTAGCGGGAGTAGTCACAATGAGCAGTTCTTC.

The chain joins TRBV5-1 to TRBJ2-5; 8 nucleotides agree with TRBD2. From germline, CDR1 is SGHRS and CDR2 YFSETQ. Trimming cost V 4 bases and J 2 bases; bases outside gene matches: 10. The CDR3 sequence is 16 residues long. The CDR3 protein is CASSRGSSGPQETQYF. The CDR3 DNA reads as TGCGCCAGCAGCCGAGGGTCTAGCGGGCCGCAAGAGACCCAGTACTTC.

The V gene is TRBV29-1, the J gene TRBJ2-7; 12 bases map to TRBD1. V trimming: 4 bases; J trimming: 0 bases; junction bases outside the gene matches: 7. The CDR3 sequence is 16 residues long. CDR1 and CDR2 from the germline V gene are SQVTM and ANQGSEA. This CDR3 is CSVVGQGARSSYEQYF. The CDR3 DNA reads as TGCAGCGTTGTGGGACAGGGGGCCCGAAGCTCCTACGAGCAGTACTTC.

This clone was counted between two and nine times. V gene TRBV20-1 combines with J gene TRBJ1-1, with TRBD1 matching 10 bases. V shed 5 bases, J shed 11 bases, and the junction held 5 bases outside the gene matches. This CDR3 spans 11 amino acids. Germline values: CDR1 DFQATT, CDR2 SNEGSKA (reference sequence). The CDR3 bases are TGCAGTGCTGGACAGGGGGTGCTTGCTTTCTTT. Translation gives CSAGQGVLAFF.

The J gene is TRBJ1-1, the V gene TRBV19; tentative D call: TRBD1 (6 bases). The CDR3 runs 14 residues. Germline CDR1 reads LNHDA; CDR2 reads SQIVND (reference sequence). V dropped 6 bases and J dropped 3 bases, with 14 bases sitting between them. CDR3 DNA: TGTGCCAGTAGCCCGGGACAAAGAGACACTGAAGCTTTCTTT. The encoded protein is CASSPGQRDTEAFF.

The V call is TRBV7-8, the J call TRBJ1-2; no clear D. CDR1 SGHVS and CDR2 FQNEAQ come from the germline V gene. Trimming pared 0 bases from V and 0 bases from J, leaving 8 bases between. This CDR3 has 15 amino acids. DNA for the CDR3: TGTGCCAGCAGCTTAGCGACACCAGCTAACTATGGCTACACCTTC. Its translation is CASSLATPANYGYTF.

The V and J genes are TRBV4-1 and TRBJ2-7; D possibly corresponds to TRBD2 (6 bases). From germline, CDR1 is MGHRA and CDR2 YSYEKL. With 4 bases removed from V and 0 bases from J, the gap between germline ends came to 16 bases. The CDR3 contains 16 residues. The CDR3: CASSRPGLLNSYEQYF. Here the CDR3 DNA reads TGCGCCAGCAGCCGACCGGGACTCCTTAACTCCTACGAGCAGTACTTC.

The chain uses TRBV18 and TRBJ2-3; D is possibly TRBD2 (6 bases). Trimming shortened V by 2 bases and J by 2 bases, and 14 bases separated the two germline ends. Per germline, CDR1 KGHSH and CDR2 LQKENI. The CDR3 is made up of 16 amino acids. CDR3 sequence: CASSPSPGLTTDTQYF. CDR3 sequence (DNA): TGTGCCAGCTCACCATCACCGGGACTTACCACAGATACGCAGTATTTT.

This clone was found a few times. The rearrangement uses TRBV7-9 and TRBJ2-1, with a weak D call TRBD2 (6 bases). V shed 3 bases and J shed 2 bases, with 11 bases lying between them. CDR3 length: 15 residues. Germline V lookup: CDR1 SEHNR, CDR2 FQNEAQ (reference sequence). The CDR3 DNA reads TGTGCCAGCAGCTTTGACGGACTACCCTACAATGAGCAGTTCTTC. As protein: CASSFDGLPYNEQFF.

This clone came up a few times. The chain couples TRBV7-9 to TRBJ1-2, with D possibly matching TRBD1 (6 bases). The CDR3 length is 14 residues. From germline, CDR1 is SEHNR and CDR2 FQNEAQ (reference sequence). The ends were cut back, 0 bases at V and 7 bases at J, with 12 bases in the middle. CDR3 nucleotides: TGTGCCAGCAGCTTAGCGCTGGGGGCCTCTGGCTACACCTTC. Translating gives CASSLALGASGYTF.

The chain uses TRBV6-1 and TRBJ2-7; D gene unclear. The length of the CDR3 is 11 residues. Per the germline V gene, CDR1 is MNHNS and CDR2 is SASEGT. The V end lost 6 bases, the J end lost 5 bases, and 8 bases lay between the germline ends. CDR3 region: CASSRHDEQYF. CDR3 DNA: TGTGCCAGCAGCAGACATGACGAGCAGTACTTC.

V usage is TRBV18 and J usage is TRBJ1-1, with D possibly being TRBD1 (6 bases). V lost 3 bases and J lost 2, with 13 bases in between. CDR1 is KGHSH and CDR2 is LQKENI in the germline V gene. The CDR3 loop spans 15 amino acids. The CDR3 bases are TGTGCCAGCTCACCTAACAGGGATATAAACACTGAAGCTTTCTTT. Protein: CASSPNRDINTEAFF.

This clone has only a few counts. The CDR3 spells CASSLDGFQETQYF. In DNA form, the CDR3 reads TGTGCCAGCAGCTTGGACGGGTTCCAAGAGACCCAGTACTTC. The chain couples TRBV5-4 to TRBJ2-5; D uncertain. Germline V gene lookup returns CDR1 SGHNT and CDR2 YYREEE (reference sequence). V was trimmed by 0 bases and J by 1 base, leaving 7 bases between them. CDR3 length: 14 amino acids.

CDR3: CASSRDLAAYEQYF. The CDR3 DNA is TGTGCCAGCAGCCGGGACTTGGCGGCCTACGAGCAGTACTTC. The chain carries TRBV7-2 and TRBJ2-7, with D possibly TRBD2 on 6 matching bases. The germline V and J ends were trimmed by 5 bases and 2 bases, with 13 bases remaining between them. The CDR3 length is 14 residues. Germline V gives CDR1 SGHTA, CDR2 FQGNSA. Full variable domain (missing parts from reference TRBV7-2 and TRBJ2-7): GAGVSQSPSNKVTEKGKDVELRCDPISGHTALYWYRQSLGQGLEFLIYFQGNSAPDKSGLPSDRFSAERTGGSVSTLTIQRTQQEDSAVYLCASSRDLAAYEQYFGPGTRLTVT.

In its sample, this clone was seen a few times. The V call is TRBV7-2, the J call TRBJ2-1; 9 bases match TRBD2. Per germline, CDR1 SGHTA and CDR2 FQGNSA. With V trimmed by 6 bases and J by 2 bases, 8 bases remained unmatched. This CDR3 is built from 16 residues. CDR3 DNA sequence: TGTGCCAGCAGACATCTAGCGGGAAAGACCTACAATGAGCAGTTCTTC. It codes for CASRHLAGKTYNEQFF.

The chain recombines TRBV6-5 with TRBJ2-7; 9 bases fit TRBD2. V dropped 6 bases and J dropped 6; count of bases not matched to a gene: 6. The CDR3 is 13 residues long. CDR1 is MNHEY and CDR2 is SVGAGI in the germline V gene. The CDR3 DNA is TGTGCCAGCAGCGAGTGGCGGGGGGGCGAGCAGTACTTC. Its translation is CASSEWRGGEQYF.

This clone was detected a few times. The rearrangement joins TRBV15 to TRBJ1-2; TRBD1 matches at 7 bases. The J segment lost 2 bases and the V segment lost 3 bases, leaving 12 bases of the junction unmatched. The germline gives CDR1 LNHNV, CDR2 YYDKDF (reference sequence). This CDR3 has 17 residues. CDR3 coding DNA: TGTGCCACCAGCAGGAACCGACAGGGCTTGGGCAACTATGGCTACACCTTC. It yields the protein CATSRNRQGLGNYGYTF.

The chain combines TRBV29-1 with TRBJ1-1; D perhaps matches TRBD1 (5 bases). The CDR3 contains 14 residues. Germline V lookup: CDR1 SQVTM, CDR2 ANQGSEA. Deletions cut 2 bases from V and 1 base from J, with 11 bases between. This chain's CDR3 is CSVEQFTGNTEAFF. DNA for the CDR3: TGCAGCGTTGAACAATTTACAGGGAACACTGAAGCTTTCTTT.

The CDR3 nucleotides read TGTGCCACCAGCAGAATAGGACAGGGTGGTGGCTACACCTTC. This codes for CATSRIGQGGGYTF. J is TRBJ1-2 and V is TRBV15, with TRBD1 identical over 8 bases. This CDR3 spans 14 amino acids. Germline CDR1 and CDR2: LNHNV and YYDKDF (reference sequence). V lost 2 bases to trimming and J lost 7 bases; unmatched junction nucleotides: 6.

This clone was recorded only once. The rearrangement links TRBV4-1 to TRBJ2-3; 9 bases are a match to TRBD2. J gave up 5 bases and V 6 bases, and 12 bases lay outside the gene matches. This CDR3 region has 16 residues. Germline loops: CDR1 MGHRA, CDR2 YSYEKL. CDR3 bases: TGCGCCAGCAGACCGAAGGTTGGCGGGAGGGGAGATACGCAGTATTTT. The encoded protein is CASRPKVGGRGDTQYF.

CDR3 loop: CASRWDLQETQYF. DNA for the CDR3: TGTGCCAGCCGGTGGGACTTACAAGAGACCCAGTACTTC. The rearrangement joins TRBV6-5 to TRBJ2-5; the D gene is possibly TRBD2 (6 bases). Trimming removed 8 bases from V and 2 bases from J, with 12 bases in between. CDR1 MNHEY and CDR2 SVGAGI come from the germline V gene. The CDR3 sequence is 13 residues long.

This clone came up once. The chain employs TRBV7-8 and TRBJ2-5, with D perhaps matching TRBD1 (6 bases). Between the trimmed V and J ends, which lost 8 bases and 1 base, there was a span of 8 bases. The CDR3 runs to 12 residues. CDR1 is SGHVS, CDR2 FQNEAQ, per germline. Here the CDR3 reads CASRQVQETQYF. The CDR3 nucleotides are TGTGCCAGCCGACAGGTCCAAGAGACCCAGTACTTC.

V usage is TRBV6-5 and J usage is TRBJ1-1; D is perhaps TRBD1 (5 bases). CDR1 MNHEY and CDR2 SVGAGI come from the germline V gene. CDR3 size: 15 residues. V gave up 6 bases and J gave up 4 bases, with 18 bases separating them. The CDR3 here is CASSSLAGPGTEAFF. DNA of the CDR3: TGTGCCAGCAGCTCCTTGGCGGGGCCCGGCACTGAAGCTTTCTTT.

This clone came up a few times. The CDR3: CASSHRTTAGEGEQYF. The CDR3 DNA sequence: TGTGCCAGCAGCCACCGCACGACGGCGGGAGAGGGAGAGCAGTACTTC. This sequence joins TRBV6-6 and TRBJ2-7, with 7 bases matching TRBD2. With V trimmed by 6 bases and J by 7 bases, 18 bases remained unmatched. Per the germline V gene, CDR1 is MNHNY and CDR2 is SVGAGI (reference sequence). The CDR3 sequence is 16 residues long.

This chain joins TRBV6-5 and TRBJ2-2, with 9 nucleotides matching TRBD2. CDR3 size: 15 residues. The trim removed 5 bases at V and 5 bases at J, leaving 6 bases unmatched. CDR1 and CDR2 (germline): MNHEY, SVGAGI. The CDR3 coding sequence is TGTGCCAGCAGTGCGGGAGGGCTTGGGACCGGGGAGCTGTTTTTT. Amino acids: CASSAGGLGTGELFF.

This sequence joins TRBV6-1 and TRBJ2-3, with 11 bases identical to TRBD2. Germline-derived CDR1 and CDR2 are MNHNS and SASEGT. Losses at the gene ends were 6 bases for V and 4 bases for J; bases not matched to a gene: 6. The CDR3 loop spans 15 amino acids. CDR3 protein: CASSPTSGGPDTQYF. CDR3 bases: TGTGCCAGCAGCCCTACTAGCGGGGGTCCAGATACGCAGTATTTT.

The chain is built from TRBV4-1 and TRBJ2-3; 11 bases are shared with TRBD2. Germline CDR1 and CDR2: MGHRA and YSYEKL. The length of the CDR3 is 17 residues. The trim removed 1 base at V and 3 bases at J, leaving 6 bases unmatched. The CDR3 DNA is TGCGCCAGCAGCCAAGTCGGGCTAGCGGGGGGAACAGATACGCAGTATTTT. Translating it yields CASSQVGLAGGTDTQYF.

As DNA, the CDR3 is TGTGCTAGTGGACAGGGGACATTAAGTGAGCAGTTCTTC. Amino acids: CASGQGTLSEQFF. The chain uses TRBV12-5 and TRBJ2-1, with TRBD1 matching 7 bases. The CDR3 has 13 amino acids. V trimming: 6 bases; J trimming: 9 bases; junction bases outside the gene matches: 8. Germline CDR1 and CDR2: LGHNT and FRNRAP.

The gene calls are TRBV7-6 and TRBJ2-2, with D possibly being TRBD2 (5 bases). CDR3 size: 15 residues. V lost 5 bases to trimming and J lost 4 bases, with 14 bases between them. Germline CDR1 SGHVS, CDR2 FNYEAQ. CDR3: CASSPLTGSTGELFF. Written as DNA, the CDR3 is TGTGCCAGCAGCCCCCTTACGGGGAGCACCGGGGAGCTGTTTTTT.